The 30 T cell receptor beta chains below all came from one sample that was sequenced in a study of OX40 agonist ivuxolimab in advanced cancers. Repertoires were generated with immunoSEQ multiplex PCR, while TCRdb's copy carries only in-frame clones and drops some. The repertoire holds roughly 41,000 clones, with more than 85% as singletons. The input for sequencing was CD4+ or CD8+ T cells sorted from blood, taken in a trial of the OX40 agonist ivuxolimab. Every receptor here comes from an adult with an advanced solid tumor such as melanoma, head and neck, liver or kidney cancer.

The chain carries TRBV7-6 and TRBJ2-1; possible D gene TRBD2, 6 bases. The V end lost 0 bases, the J end lost 9 bases, and 12 bases lay between the germline ends. The CDR3 has 14 amino acids. Germline loops: CDR1 SGHVS, CDR2 FNYEAQ. CDR3 region: CASSLAGGFSEQFF. The CDR3 DNA sequence: TGTGCCAGCAGCTTAGCTGGGGGGTTTAGTGAGCAGTTCTTC.

The chain is built from TRBV5-5 and TRBJ2-1, with TRBD1 as a possible D gene (5 bases). This CDR3 has 14 amino acids. Germline V CDR1 and CDR2: SGHKS, YYEKEE (reference sequence). V was clipped by 1 base and J by 5 bases, with 10 bases between them. The CDR3 protein is CASSLNRLDNEQFF. The CDR3 DNA follows: TGTGCCAGCAGCTTGAACAGGTTGGACAATGAGCAGTTCTTC.

The chain joins TRBV19 to TRBJ2-1; possible D gene TRBD2, 5 bases. CDR3 length: 13 residues. CDR1 LNHDA and CDR2 SQIVND come from the germline V gene (reference sequence). V was pared by 7 bases and J by 6 bases, with 13 bases between. Here the CDR3 DNA reads TGTGCCAGTAATCAGGACTTTACCAATGAGCAGTTCTTC. This sequence encodes CASNQDFTNEQFF. Filled out from reference TRBV19 and TRBJ2-1, the complete variable domain reads DGGITQSPKYLFRKEGQNVTLSCEQNLNHDAMYWYRQDPGQGLRLIYYSQIVNDFQKGDIAEGYSVSREKKESFPLTVTSAQKNPTAFYLCASNQDFTNEQFFGPGTRLTVL.

V gene TRBV7-6 combines with J gene TRBJ1-1; no clear D gene. The V gene's germline CDR1 is SGHVS and CDR2 FNYEAQ. The CDR3 consists of 13 residues. Trimming removed 0 bases at V and 4 bases at J, with 6 bases between. The CDR3 is CASSLARGTEAFF. The DNA of the CDR3 is TGTGCCAGCAGCTTAGCGCGCGGCACTGAAGCTTTCTTT.

The gene calls are TRBV6-4 and TRBJ2-3; D is perhaps TRBD2 (5 bases). CDR1 is MRHNA and CDR2 is SNTAGT in the germline V gene. This CDR3 has 13 amino acids. The V gene lost 4 bases and the J gene lost 2 bases, with 7 bases spanning the gap. The CDR3 is CASSVDSTDTQYF. Written as DNA, the CDR3 is TGTGCCAGCAGTGTGGACTCCACAGATACGCAGTATTTT.

This clone has a handful of counts. The rearrangement links TRBV27 to TRBJ2-7; D call uncertain. CDR3 length: 13 amino acids. Germline V gene lookup returns CDR1 MNHEY and CDR2 SMNVEV (reference sequence). The V end lost 6 bases, the J end lost 2 bases, and 11 bases lay between the germline ends. The CDR3 loop is CASSLLPTYEQYF. The CDR3 region has the DNA TGTGCCAGCAGCCTGCTGCCTACCTACGAGCAGTACTTC.

The chain uses TRBV19 and TRBJ1-5; D uncertain. The CDR3 totals 12 residues. Germline V gene sequence: CDR1 LNHDA, CDR2 SQIVND (reference sequence). V was clipped by 6 bases and J by 0 bases, with 3 bases between them. CDR3 amino acids: CASSFSNQPQHF. In DNA, the CDR3 is TGTGCCAGTAGCTTTAGCAATCAGCCCCAGCATTTT.

The gene calls are TRBV19 and TRBJ2-5, with 12 bases that match TRBD2. Trimming took 4 bases from V and 1 from J; bases not matched to a gene: 13. CDR3 length: 19 amino acids. Germline CDR1 is LNHDA and CDR2 is SQIVND (reference sequence). CDR3 sequence: CASSTLWASGRDPQETQYF. CDR3 DNA: TGTGCCAGTAGTACGTTGTGGGCTAGCGGGAGGGACCCCCAAGAGACCCAGTACTTC.

V usage is TRBV27 and J usage is TRBJ1-1; the match to TRBD1 covers 9 bases. This CDR3 region has 14 residues. Looked up from germline, CDR1 is MNHEY and CDR2 is SMNVEV (reference sequence). Losses at the gene ends were 5 bases for V and 2 bases for J; bases not matched to a gene: 3. The CDR3 nucleotides are TGTGCCAGCAGTATGGACAGGGGTAACACTGAAGCTTTCTTT. Its translation: CASSMDRGNTEAFF.

This chain connects TRBV7-3 to TRBJ2-7; possible D gene TRBD2, 5 bases. Germline V gene sequence: CDR1 SGHTA, CDR2 FQGTGA. This CDR3 region has 14 residues. Trimming removed 0 bases at V and 6 bases at J, with 12 bases between. The CDR3 region has the DNA TGTGCCAGCAGCTTAACAGGGAGTGGGAGCGAGCAGTACTTC. Protein: CASSLTGSGSEQYF.

This clone came up once. The rearrangement joins TRBV27 to TRBJ2-7, with D possibly being TRBD2 (6 bases). The germline V gene encodes CDR1 MNHEY and CDR2 SMNVEV (reference sequence). This CDR3 is 14 amino acids long. Trimming shortened V by 7 bases and J by 3 bases, and 16 bases separated the two germline ends. The CDR3 DNA reads TGTGCCAGCAATCCGGTGGGGGGACTCTACGAGCAGTACTTC. It is translated as CASNPVGGLYEQYF.

This chain connects TRBV27 to TRBJ1-5, with unresolved D. V lost 3 bases to trimming and J lost 4 bases, with 16 bases between them. CDR3 length equals 16 residues. Germline values: CDR1 MNHEY, CDR2 SMNVEV (reference sequence). CDR3 bases: TGTGCCAGCAGTTTTTCTTTCCCGGAACGAAATCAGCCCCAGCATTTT. Its protein product is CASSFSFPERNQPQHF.

The chain combines TRBV27 with TRBJ1-1; 11 bases line up with TRBD1. Germline lookup yields CDR1 MNHEY and CDR2 SMNVEV (reference sequence). The CDR3 is 16 amino acids. The ends lost 5 bases at V and 1 base at J; junction bases unmatched: 6. The CDR3 loop reads CASSPWTGGRNTEAFF. The DNA of the CDR3 is TGTGCCAGCAGTCCCTGGACAGGGGGCCGGAACACTGAAGCTTTCTTT.

This chain uses TRBV5-1 with TRBJ2-7, with 7 bases lining up with TRBD2. This CDR3 spans 14 amino acids. V gave up 2 bases and J gave up 1 base; unmatched junction bases: 3. Looked up from germline, CDR1 is SGHRS and CDR2 is YFSETQ. The DNA for the CDR3 is TGCGCCAGCAGCTTTGCGGGAGCGTCCTACGAGCAGTACTTC. It specifies CASSFAGASYEQYF.

The chain combines TRBV7-8 with TRBJ1-2; 7 nucleotides align to TRBD1. The V gene's germline CDR1 is SGHVS and CDR2 FQNEAQ. The CDR3 spans 20 residues. The V gene end was trimmed by 1 base and the J gene end by 4 bases; junction bases not matched to a gene: 21. This chain's CDR3 is CASSLVGHGGDREGLYGYTF. The CDR3 DNA follows: TGTGCCAGCAGCTTAGTCGGACATGGCGGGGACAGAGAGGGACTCTATGGCTACACCTTC.

Here the CDR3 reads CASSYTGDFQPQHF. CDR3 bases: TGTGCCAGCAGTTACACCGGCGATTTCCAGCCCCAGCATTTT. This chain uses TRBV6-5 with TRBJ1-5; no definite D call. The V gene lost 2 bases and the J gene lost 7 bases, with 12 bases spanning the gap. The CDR3 extends over 14 amino acids. Germline V lookup: CDR1 MNHEY, CDR2 SVGAGI.

The chain employs TRBV7-2 and TRBJ2-7; perhaps TRBD2 as D (5 bases). The ends were cut back, 1 base at V and 1 base at J, with 8 bases in the middle. The CDR3 spans 14 residues. Germline loops: CDR1 SGHTA, CDR2 FQGNSA. The CDR3, as DNA: TGTGCCAGCAGCTTAGTAGGCGGGTCCTACGAGCAGTACTTC. Its translation: CASSLVGGSYEQYF. The full variable domain, its missing parts supplied by reference TRBV7-2 and TRBJ2-7, is GAGVSQSPSNKVTEKGKDVELRCDPISGHTALYWYRQSLGQGLEFLIYFQGNSAPDKSGLPSDRFSAERTGGSVSTLTIQRTQQEDSAVYLCASSLVGGSYEQYFGPGTRLTVT.

The chain couples TRBV4-1 to TRBJ2-3; 9 bases fit TRBD2. The ends lost 6 bases at V and 2 bases at J; junction bases unmatched: 6. Germline CDR1 reads MGHRA; CDR2 reads YSYEKL. The CDR3 has 15 residues. The CDR3 sequence: CASSPGTSFTDTQYF. CDR3 nucleotides: TGCGCCAGCAGTCCCGGGACTAGCTTCACAGATACGCAGTATTTT.

This clone was recorded only once. The genes are TRBV27 and TRBJ2-5; no firm D call. The CDR3 extends over 11 amino acids. Germline-derived CDR1 and CDR2 are MNHEY and SMNVEV (reference sequence). The germline V and J ends were trimmed by 4 bases and 0 bases, with 0 bases remaining between them. CDR3 loop: CASSYQETQYF. As DNA, the CDR3 is TGTGCCAGCAGTTACCAAGAGACCCAGTACTTC.

J is TRBJ2-1 and V is TRBV30, with 10 bases aligning to TRBD1. This CDR3 contains 16 residues. V lost 4 bases and J lost 3; bases outside the gene matches: 9. The germline CDR1 and CDR2 sequences are GTSNPN and SVGIG (reference sequence). The CDR3 DNA reads TGTGCCTGGAACCCACCCGGGACAGGGGACTACAATGAGCAGTTCTTC. Translating gives CAWNPPGTGDYNEQFF. Looking up the rest from reference TRBV30 and TRBJ2-1 gives the full variable domain: SQTIHQWPATLVQPVGSPLSLECTVEGTSNPNLYWYRQAAGRGLQLLFYSVGIGQISSEVPQNLSASRPQDRQFILSSKKLLLSDSGFYLCAWNPPGTGDYNEQFFGPGTRLTVL.

This clone was recorded a few times. V is TRBV7-9 and J is TRBJ1-6, with unresolved D. Trimming took off 3 bases at V and 7 bases at J, with 10 bases between the two ends. This CDR3 spans 14 amino acids. CDR1 is SEHNR, CDR2 FQNEAQ, per germline (reference sequence). The CDR3 region is CASSFPEDNSPLHF. CDR3 coding DNA: TGTGCCAGCAGCTTCCCAGAGGACAATTCACCCCTCCACTTT.

The genes are TRBV27 and TRBJ1-6; D is unresolved. The ends were cut back, 4 bases at V and 14 bases at J, with 15 bases in the middle. Germline CDR1 MNHEY, CDR2 SMNVEV (reference sequence). The CDR3 length is 13 residues. This CDR3 reads CASSSGPVRALHF. The CDR3 nucleotides are TGTGCCAGCAGTTCCGGACCAGTAAGAGCCCTCCACTTT.

This clone was counted between two and nine times. This sequence joins TRBV4-2 and TRBJ2-5, with TRBD2 matching 14 bases. Germline V lookup: CDR1 LGHNA, CDR2 YNFKEQ. This CDR3 spans 16 amino acids. J gave up 2 bases and V 1 base, and 0 bases lay outside the gene matches. The CDR3 DNA follows: TGTGCCAGCAGCCAAGGGACTAGCGGGAGGCAAGAGACCCAGTACTTC. Translated, it gives CASSQGTSGRQETQYF.

This clone has just one count. The chain joins TRBV27 to TRBJ2-7, with D perhaps matching TRBD1 (6 bases). The germline V gene has CDR1 MNHEY and CDR2 SMNVEV (reference sequence). The length of the CDR3 is 13 residues. V was clipped by 4 bases and J by 5 bases, with 12 bases between them. CDR3 amino acids: CASSYWGLDEQYF. The CDR3 DNA follows: TGTGCCAGCAGTTATTGGGGGCTGGACGAGCAGTACTTC.

There are a few counts of this clone. V gene TRBV6-5 combines with J gene TRBJ1-5, with 9 bases identical to TRBD1. After removal of 6 bases from V and 4 bases from J, the junction contained 7 bases not matched to a gene. From germline, CDR1 is MNHEY and CDR2 SVGAGI. This CDR3 comprises 15 residues. CDR3 in DNA: TGTGCCAGCAGGTCCGGGACAGGGAGGAATCAGCCCCAGCATTTT. Residues: CASRSGTGRNQPQHF.

The rearrangement joins TRBV4-2 to TRBJ2-5; 13 bases line up with TRBD2. The CDR3 spans 16 residues. Germline assignment: CDR1 LGHNA and CDR2 YNFKEQ. V shed 5 bases, J shed 5 bases, and the junction held 8 bases outside the gene matches. The CDR3 DNA reads TGTGCCAGCAGCTTGACTAGCGGGGGGAGGTACGAGACCCAGTACTTC. Encoded protein: CASSLTSGGRYETQYF.

In nucleotides, the CDR3 is TGTGCCACCAGCTCACTGACAGGAAACTACGAGCAGTACGTC. It encodes CATSSLTGNYEQYV. The rearrangement uses TRBV15 and TRBJ2-7; D possibly corresponds to TRBD1 (6 bases). Germline-derived CDR1 and CDR2 are LNHNV and YYDKDF (reference sequence). V shed 5 bases and J shed 3 bases, with 14 bases lying between them. The CDR3 totals 14 residues.

This chain links TRBV28 with TRBJ2-3; TRBD2 aligns across 7 bases. Germline CDR1 MDHEN, CDR2 SYDVKM. V shed 3 bases, J shed 1 base, and the junction held 7 bases outside the gene matches. This CDR3 is 16 amino acids long. The CDR3 here is CASSFPASGGTDTQYF. The CDR3 DNA is TGTGCCAGCAGTTTTCCGGCGAGCGGGGGCACAGATACGCAGTATTTT.

The chain links TRBV5-1 to TRBJ1-1, with D tentatively TRBD1 (5 bases). The V gene lost 0 bases and the J gene lost 4 bases, with 16 bases spanning the gap. From germline, CDR1 is SGHRS and CDR2 YFSETQ. This CDR3 comprises 16 residues. The CDR3 here is CASSLAEWAGTTEAFF. The CDR3 bases are TGCGCCAGCAGCTTGGCCGAATGGGCAGGGACCACTGAAGCTTTCTTT.

The chain recombines TRBV10-3 with TRBJ2-1; no reliable D call. In germline, CDR1 is ENHRY, CDR2 SYGVKD. V lost 2 bases and J lost 3, with 8 bases in between. This CDR3 is 14 amino acids long. The CDR3: CAISEASFYNEQFF. The CDR3, as DNA: TGTGCCATCAGTGAGGCGTCATTCTACAATGAGCAGTTCTTC.